The 3 T cell receptor beta chains reported below all come from one sample, sequenced in a study of T cell responses to AZD1222 COVID-19 vaccine. Profiling relied on immunoSEQ multiplex PCR, and the TCRdb table lists in-frame clones only, not all of them. The sample yields 150,000 to 200,000 clones, over 85% seen once. This specimen was peripheral blood, taken on day 0 of AZD1222 vaccination. These receptors came from an adult in good health.

V gene TRBV7-9 combines with J gene TRBJ1-5; no clear D gene. The germline V gene encodes CDR1 SEHNR and CDR2 FQNEAQ (reference sequence). The CDR3 is made up of 14 amino acids. Trimming left V 1 base short and J 2 bases short, with 6 bases between. As DNA, the CDR3 is TGTGCCAGCAGCTTAGAGGGTGGCAATCAGCCCCAGCATTTT. Translation gives CASSLEGGNQPQHF.

The gene calls are TRBV11-2 and TRBJ1-2; D is unresolved. V gave up 0 bases and J gave up 4 bases, with 12 bases separating them. Germline CDR1 reads SGHAT; CDR2 reads FQNNGV. The CDR3 extends over 15 amino acids. The CDR3 is CASSLDFGNPYGYTF. DNA for the CDR3: TGTGCCAGCAGCTTAGATTTCGGGAATCCCTATGGCTACACCTTC.

This sequence joins TRBV19 and TRBJ1-1, with D hard to call. Germline loops: CDR1 LNHDA, CDR2 SQIVND (reference sequence). V was clipped by 8 bases and J by 1 base, with 14 bases between them. CDR3 length: 14 amino acids. The CDR3, as DNA: TGTGCCAGTGACTGGTCAGGCCGGAACACTGAAGCTTTCTTT. It specifies CASDWSGRNTEAFF.